One sample yielded the 14 T cell receptor beta chains listed below, sequenced in a study of OX40 agonist ivuxolimab in advanced cancers. Data came from immunoSEQ multiplex PCR; TCRdb stores just in-frame clones and leaves some out. This table has just over 40,000 clones, around 84% appearing once. The sequenced sample was CD4+ or CD8+ T cells sorted from blood, obtained in a trial of the OX40 agonist ivuxolimab. These receptors were taken from an adult with an advanced solid tumor such as melanoma, head and neck, liver or kidney cancer.

This CDR3 reads CASSSPRGVLTDTQYF. CDR3 nucleotide sequence: TGTGCCAGCAGCTCCCCGAGGGGGGTCCTAACAGATACGCAGTATTTT. The rearrangement links TRBV7-9 to TRBJ2-3; D may match TRBD1 or TRBD2 (6 bases each). Germline CDR1 reads SEHNR; CDR2 reads FQNEAQ (reference sequence). Trimming pared 4 bases from V and 3 bases from J, leaving 17 bases between. The CDR3 has 16 residues. Complete variable domain (other parts from reference TRBV7-9 and TRBJ2-3): DTGVSQNPRHKITKRGQNVTFRCDPISEHNRLYWYRQTLGQGPEFLTYFQNEAQLEKSRLLSDRFSAERPKGSFSTLEIQRTEQGDSAMYLCASSSPRGVLTDTQYFGPGTRLTVL.

This chain uses TRBV7-2 with TRBJ2-1; D unclear. Trimming cost V 5 bases and J 0 bases, with 14 bases left between them. CDR1 and CDR2 (germline): SGHTA, FQGNSA. CDR3 size: 16 residues. CDR3 region: CASSPLGLDSYNEQFF. The CDR3 DNA is TGTGCCAGCAGCCCCCTGGGGTTGGACTCCTACAATGAGCAGTTCTTC.

DNA of the CDR3: TGTGCCAGCAGCTTTTCTCCACCAACCTACGAGCAGTACTTC. Protein: CASSFSPPTYEQYF. The V and J genes are TRBV5-8 and TRBJ2-7; no clear D. CDR1 SGHTS and CDR2 YDEGEE come from the germline V gene. The CDR3 has 14 amino acids. V lost 2 bases and J lost 2, with 11 bases in between. The entire variable domain, with the rest obtained from reference TRBV5-8 and TRBJ2-7, is as follows: EAGVTQSPTHLIKTRGQQATLRCSPISGHTSVYWYQQALGLGLQFLLWYDEGEERNRGNFPPRFSGRQFPNYSSELNVNALELEDSALYLCASSFSPPTYEQYFGPGTRLTVT.

This clone was observed a single time. CDR3 region: CASSQDRPQDTTDTQYF. The DNA of the CDR3 is TGCGCCAGCAGCCAAGACAGGCCTCAAGACACCACAGATACGCAGTATTTT. This sequence joins TRBV4-3 and TRBJ2-3; D is undetermined. The CDR3 length is 17 residues. V was shortened by 0 bases and J by 2 bases, with 15 bases between the two germline ends. CDR1 is LGHNA, CDR2 YSLEER, per germline.

This chain joins TRBV25-1 and TRBJ1-1; 7 bases line up with TRBD1. Germline V gene sequence: CDR1 MGHDK, CDR2 SYGVNS. J gave up 3 bases and V 1 base, and 5 bases lay outside the gene matches. The CDR3 consists of 15 residues. CDR3 sequence reads: CASSEFGTAYTEAFF. CDR3 DNA sequence: TGTGCCAGCAGTGAATTCGGGACAGCTTACACTGAAGCTTTCTTT.

DNA for the CDR3: TGTGCCAGCAGCCCCCTTCAAAGTACAGGGCGCTATGGCTACACCTTC. It codes for CASSPLQSTGRYGYTF. The chain combines TRBV11-3 with TRBJ1-2, with TRBD1 as a possible D gene (6 bases). Germline loops: CDR1 SGHNT, CDR2 YENEEA. This CDR3 spans 16 amino acids. Trimming cost V 5 bases and J 4 bases, with 20 bases left between them.

The rearrangement joins TRBV25-1 to TRBJ2-1, with 8 bases identical to TRBD1. Losses at the gene ends were 3 bases for V and 8 bases for J; bases not matched to a gene: 12. The CDR3 is 16 residues long. CDR1 is MGHDK and CDR2 is SYGVNS in the germline V gene. The CDR3 DNA reads TGTGCCAGCAGTGACTCGACAGGGGTAGAAGCGGATGAGCAGTTCTTC. This translates into CASSDSTGVEADEQFF.

The chain has TRBV7-9 and TRBJ1-1, with unresolved D. Germline V gene lookup returns CDR1 SEHNR and CDR2 FQNEAQ (reference sequence). The CDR3 totals 11 residues. V lost 5 bases to trimming and J lost 4 bases, with 5 bases between them. The CDR3 protein is CASSQATEAFF. Here the CDR3 DNA reads TGTGCCAGCAGCCAGGCCACTGAAGCTTTCTTT.

J is TRBJ1-3 and V is TRBV7-2; D is uncertain. With 3 bases removed from V and 0 bases from J, the gap between germline ends came to 6 bases. From germline, CDR1 is SGHTA and CDR2 FQGNSA. The CDR3 loop spans 14 amino acids. CDR3 nucleotides: TGTGCCAGCAGCTTCGTGAACTCTGGAAACACCATATATTTT. It is translated as CASSFVNSGNTIYF.

This chain joins TRBV5-1 and TRBJ2-2; D may be TRBD1 or TRBD2 (5 bases each). Trimming took off 3 bases at V and 6 bases at J, with 21 bases between the two ends. The CDR3 sequence is 17 residues long. Germline V gives CDR1 SGHRS, CDR2 YFSETQ. CDR3 in DNA: TGCGCCAGCAGCTCCCCCGGGGTGCAGGGCGGGTCCGGGGAGCTGTTTTTT. This sequence encodes CASSSPGVQGGSGELFF.

This chain connects TRBV13 to TRBJ2-5; 7 nucleotides match TRBD2. The germline gives CDR1 PRHDT, CDR2 FYEKMQ (reference sequence). Losses at the gene ends were 5 bases for V and 0 bases for J; bases not matched to a gene: 9. The CDR3 extends over 16 amino acids. The CDR3 region has the DNA TGTGCCAGCAGCCAGGGCCGGGGAGGGTACCAAGAGACCCAGTACTTC. Its protein product is CASSQGRGGYQETQYF.

The chain uses TRBV9 and TRBJ2-2, with D possibly TRBD2 on 5 matching bases. V lost 0 bases and J lost 5, with 11 bases in between. CDR3 length: 15 residues. Germline loops: CDR1 SGDLS, CDR2 YYNGEE. The CDR3 DNA follows: TGTGCCAGCAGCGTAGATCGGGATATGACCGGGGAGCTGTTTTTT. Amino acid sequence: CASSVDRDMTGELFF.

This clone was seen just once. A read error is likely, as this CDR3 ends without the conserved phenylalanine or tryptophan. It is unclear where the CDR3 begins or ends on the DNA, so no DNA is shown, and the CDR3 is as TCRdb lists it. The CDR3 reads CASSLTRG. The rearrangement uses TRBV6-5 and TRBJ2-7; the table's D call, TRBD2, was not checked against the DNA. The CDR3 is 8 amino acids long, termini counted. Per germline, CDR1 MNHEY and CDR2 SVGAGI.

Only one count was recorded for this clone. The V call is TRBV4-3, the J call TRBJ1-1; a possible D gene is TRBD1 (6 bases). This CDR3 contains 13 residues. Germline V CDR1 and CDR2: LGHNA, YSLEER. Trimming took 3 bases from V and 8 from J, leaving 13 bases between them. The CDR3 sequence: CASSQSQGTEAFF. The CDR3 DNA reads TGCGCCAGCAGCCAGTCTCAAGGGACAGAAGCTTTCTTT.